This TCR beta chain emerged from a study of response to subunit inactivated influenza vaccine. Whole-study results and caveats: Few additional T cells are recruited per seasonal influenza vaccination, authors suggested.

Germline CDR1 DFQATT, CDR2 SNEGSKA (reference sequence). Trimming took off 3 bases at V and 5 bases at J, with 14 bases between the two ends. This CDR3 has 13 amino acids. TCRdb passed the RT-PCR reads through MiXCR, listing each CDR3 protein once. The sample holds about 800,000 distinct CDR3 sequences; roughly 20% are singletons and the top ten take roughly 10%. With regard to this clonotype: Its cognate antigen is unknown.

The sequenced sample was PBMCs from blood, obtained more than 4 days after vaccination. The gene calls are TRBV20-1 and TRBJ2-7; D is undetermined. The sequence came from a man between 45 and 60 years old who received an inactivated influenza vaccine. As DNA, the CDR3 is TGCAGTGCTAGTCGCACAAGGCGGAACGAGCAGTACTTC. Translating it yields CSASRTRRNEQYF.